This T cell receptor (beta chain) is from a study of blood T cell repertoires in COVID-19. V dropped 6 bases and J dropped 0; count of bases not matched to a gene: 5. This CDR3 has 15 amino acids. Germline V lookup: CDR1 MNHEY, CDR2 SMNVEV (reference sequence). Libraries were prepared by immunoSEQ multiplex PCR; TCRdb keeps only in-frame clonotypes and omits some of them. In the table there are about 250,000 clones, around 88% of which are singletons. The TCR originated in a man between 40 and 49 years old who had recovered from COVID-19. Sequenced material: PBMCs or T cells enriched from blood (not recorded which). The chain links TRBV27 to TRBJ2-1; TRBD1 agrees at 7 bases. The CDR3, as DNA: TGTGCCAGCAGAATGGGACAGAACTCCTACAATGAGCAGTTCTTC. Translated, it gives CASRMGQNSYNEQFF.